The 15 T cell receptor beta chains listed next were all sequenced from one sample in a study of blood T cell repertoires in COVID-19. Method: immunoSEQ multiplex PCR; TCRdb's copy keeps in-frame clones and lacks some. Here the sample spans 310,000 or so clones, around 91% being singletons. Material for sequencing was PBMCs or T cells enriched from blood (not recorded which). These TCRs come from a woman in her thirties or forties who had recovered from COVID-19.

This sequence joins TRBV4-3 and TRBJ2-3, with 8 bases that match TRBD2. Germline values: CDR1 LGHNA, CDR2 YSLEER. The CDR3 extends over 15 amino acids. With V trimmed by 0 bases and J by 4 bases, 3 bases remained unmatched. In DNA, the CDR3 is TGCGCCAGCAGCCAAGATCGGGGGGGACCAGATACGCAGTATTTT. The encoded protein is CASSQDRGGPDTQYF.

This chain uses TRBV6-6 with TRBJ1-1; 9 bases agree with TRBD1. The CDR3 has 14 residues. CDR1 and CDR2 (germline): MNHNY, SVGAGI (reference sequence). With 5 bases clipped from V and 7 bases from J, the junction kept 8 bases outside the gene matches. DNA of the CDR3: TGTGCCAGCAGTCGAGGACAGGGGCTGAATGAAGCTTTCTTT. This translates into CASSRGQGLNEAFF.

The chain combines TRBV6-1 with TRBJ2-4; D perhaps matches TRBD1 (6 bases). V was pared by 1 base and J by 0 bases, with 19 bases between. Germline V gene sequence: CDR1 MNHNS, CDR2 SASEGT. There are 19 residues in the CDR3. CDR3 in DNA: TGTGCCAGCAGTGAAGATACCTCAGGGGCACTACTAGCCAAAAACATTCAGTACTTC. This translates into CASSEDTSGALLAKNIQYF.

The J gene is TRBJ2-7, the V gene TRBV29-1; 7 nucleotides agree with TRBD1. The CDR3 length is 10 residues. CDR1 SQVTM and CDR2 ANQGSEA come from the germline V gene. V shed 4 bases, J shed 7 bases, and the junction held 1 base outside the gene matches. The CDR3 region has the DNA TGCAGCGTTGTACAGGGGGAGCAGTACTTC. Encoded protein: CSVVQGEQYF.

The rearrangement uses TRBV5-4 and TRBJ1-2; 10 bases line up with TRBD1. Germline CDR1 reads SGHNT; CDR2 reads YYREEE (reference sequence). J gave up 8 bases and V 5 bases, and 3 bases lay outside the gene matches. CDR3 length: 12 residues. The DNA of the CDR3 is TGTGCCAGCAGGGGACAGGGGAGAGGCTACACCTTC. Its protein is CASRGQGRGYTF.

The V call is TRBV9, the J call TRBJ2-1; 9 nucleotides agree with TRBD2. The J segment lost 4 bases and the V segment lost 7 bases, leaving 9 bases of the junction unmatched. CDR1 SGDLS and CDR2 YYNGEE come from the germline V gene. The CDR3 length is 15 residues. CDR3 sequence reads: CASGKGGRDYNEQFF. CDR3 DNA: TGTGCCAGCGGGAAAGGCGGGAGGGATTACAATGAGCAGTTCTTC.

This chain uses TRBV6-5 with TRBJ1-3, with a possible D match to TRBD1 (6 bases). The CDR3 has 15 residues. Germline V CDR1 and CDR2: MNHEY, SVGAGI. The V gene lost 5 bases and the J gene lost 0 bases, with 11 bases spanning the gap. CDR3 nucleotide sequence: TGTGCCAGCAGTCCCGGACAGCACTCTGGAAACACCATATATTTT. This translates into CASSPGQHSGNTIYF.

The chain joins TRBV5-1 to TRBJ2-2; weak D call: TRBD2 (6 bases). Germline loops: CDR1 SGHRS, CDR2 YFSETQ. V gave up 2 bases and J gave up 5 bases, with 13 bases separating them. The CDR3 runs to 15 residues. The CDR3 sequence is CASSFRLGRTGELFF. The DNA for the CDR3 is TGCGCCAGCAGCTTCCGACTAGGGCGTACCGGGGAGCTGTTTTTT.

The rearrangement joins TRBV5-4 to TRBJ2-3, with a weak D call TRBD2 (6 bases). Trimming cost V 4 bases and J 2 bases, with 14 bases left between them. Germline assignment: CDR1 SGHNT and CDR2 YYREEE (reference sequence). This CDR3 contains 15 residues. The CDR3 DNA follows: TGTGCCAGCAGCCTGAGGGGCGGGGACACAGATACGCAGTATTTT. Its protein product is CASSLRGGDTDTQYF.

Concerning this clone: At one end, the junction sequence differs from germline, possibly due to a read error. The gene calls are TRBV7-7 and TRBJ2-6; 7 nucleotides align to TRBD2. Looked up from germline, CDR1 is SSHAT and CDR2 is FNYEAQ (reference sequence). The CDR3 loop spans 17 amino acids. The DNA for the CDR3 is TGTGCTAGCAGCTTAGGGCAGCGGGGCTCTGGGGCCAACGTCCTGACTTTC. Translating gives CASSLGQRGSGANVLTF.

Comments on this clone: Other DNA sequences within the sample encode an identical CDR3. This chain joins TRBV9 and TRBJ2-1; a possible D gene is TRBD2 (5 bases). V lost 0 bases and J lost 3, with 7 bases in between. The CDR3 runs 14 residues. CDR1 and CDR2 (germline): SGDLS, YYNGEE. CDR3 protein: CASSVGGNYNEQFF. CDR3 nucleotide sequence: TGTGCCAGCAGCGTAGGAGGGAACTACAATGAGCAGTTCTTC.

This chain joins TRBV7-6 and TRBJ2-1; 8 bases are shared with TRBD2. The CDR3 runs 17 residues. V lost 1 base, J lost 8 bases, and 13 bases stayed unmatched. CDR1 and CDR2 from the germline V gene are SGHVS and FNYEAQ. The DNA of the CDR3 is TGTGCCAGCAGCTTAGATGCTCCGGGGGGGCCAGTCGATGAGCAGTTCTTC. It yields the protein CASSLDAPGGPVDEQFF.

On this clone: The same CDR3 is also encoded by other DNA sequences in this sample. The chain employs TRBV30 and TRBJ1-3, with D tentatively TRBD1 (5 bases). CDR1 is GTSNPN, CDR2 SVGIG, per germline (reference sequence). The CDR3 is 14 amino acids. V lost 0 bases to trimming and J lost 4 bases, with 10 bases between them. CDR3 nucleotide sequence: TGTGCCTGGAGTGTAGGAGGGGCGGGAAACACCATATATTTT. This encodes CAWSVGGAGNTIYF.

The V gene is TRBV11-2, the J gene TRBJ2-4; 7 nucleotides match TRBD1. The CDR3 sequence is 13 residues long. In germline, CDR1 is SGHAT, CDR2 FQNNGV. Germline trimming cut 4 bases from V and 5 bases from J; bases unmatched to any gene: 2. This CDR3 reads CASSSTGENIQYF. In DNA form, the CDR3 reads TGTGCCAGCAGCTCAACAGGGGAAAACATTCAGTACTTC.

The rearrangement links TRBV2 to TRBJ1-1; maybe TRBD1 (5 bases). Germline loops: CDR1 SNHLY, CDR2 FYNNEI. V gave up 9 bases and J gave up 1 base, with 21 bases separating them. The CDR3 runs to 16 residues. CDR3: CASALGGIGRNTEAFF. In DNA form, the CDR3 reads TGTGCCAGTGCATTGGGGGGGATAGGTAGGAACACTGAAGCTTTCTTT.